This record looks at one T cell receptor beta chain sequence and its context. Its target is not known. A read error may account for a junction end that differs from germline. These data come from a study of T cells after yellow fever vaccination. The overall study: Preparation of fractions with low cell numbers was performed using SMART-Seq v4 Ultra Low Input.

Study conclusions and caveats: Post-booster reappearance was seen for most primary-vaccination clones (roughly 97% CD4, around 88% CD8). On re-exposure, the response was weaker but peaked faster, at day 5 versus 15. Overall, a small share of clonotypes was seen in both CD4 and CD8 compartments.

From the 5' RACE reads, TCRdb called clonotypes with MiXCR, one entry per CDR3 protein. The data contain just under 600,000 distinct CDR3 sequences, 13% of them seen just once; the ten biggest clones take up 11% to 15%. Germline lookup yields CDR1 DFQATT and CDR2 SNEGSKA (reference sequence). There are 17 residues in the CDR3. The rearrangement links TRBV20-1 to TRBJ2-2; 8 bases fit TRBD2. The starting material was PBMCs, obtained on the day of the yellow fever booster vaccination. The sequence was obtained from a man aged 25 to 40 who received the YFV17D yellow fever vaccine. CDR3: CCARDHAGLANTGELFF. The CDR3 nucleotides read TGCTGTGCTAGAGATCATGCGGGACTAGCGAACACCGGGGAGCTGTTTTTT.